This record concerns one T cell receptor beta chain sequence. Libraries were prepared by immunoSEQ multiplex PCR; TCRdb keeps only in-frame clonotypes and omits some of them. The table includes more than 100,000 clones, almost 85% detected once. This sample was included in a study of blood T cell repertoires in COVID-19. With 6 bases removed from V and 1 base from J, the gap between germline ends came to 10 bases. Looked up from germline, CDR1 is MNHEY and CDR2 is SVGAGI. The CDR3 length is 13 residues. The sequencing sample was made of peripheral blood. The rearrangement joins TRBV6-5 to TRBJ2-7; tentatively, D is TRBD1 (6 bases). This clonotype was obtained from a man aged 55-75 years with acute or convalescent COVID-19. As DNA, the CDR3 is TGTGCCAGCAGCCACGGACAGTCCTACGAGCAGTACTTC. Protein: CASSHGQSYEQYF.